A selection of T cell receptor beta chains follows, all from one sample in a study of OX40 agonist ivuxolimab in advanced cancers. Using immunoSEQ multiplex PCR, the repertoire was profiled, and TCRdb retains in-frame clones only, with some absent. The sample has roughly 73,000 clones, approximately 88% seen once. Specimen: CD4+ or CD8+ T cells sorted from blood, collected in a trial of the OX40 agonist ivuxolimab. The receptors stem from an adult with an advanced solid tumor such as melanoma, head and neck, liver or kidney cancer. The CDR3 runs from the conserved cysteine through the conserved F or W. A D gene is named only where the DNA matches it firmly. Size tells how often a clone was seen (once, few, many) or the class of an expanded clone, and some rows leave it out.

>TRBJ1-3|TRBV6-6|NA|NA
TGTGCCAGCAGTTACGGGTCGACCTCTGGAAACACCATATATTTT
CASSYGSTSGNTIYF
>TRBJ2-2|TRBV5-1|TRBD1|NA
TGCGCCAGCAGCTCCCGACAGGGTGGGGCCGGGGAGCTGTTTTTT
CASSSRQGGAGELFF
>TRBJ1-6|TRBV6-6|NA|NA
TGTGCCAGCAGTTACTCGAGGCAGAAGAATTCACCCCTCCACTTT
CASSYSRQKNSPLHF
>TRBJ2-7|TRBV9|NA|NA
TGTGCCAGCAGCGTAGCCCCGCAGGGGGGCTACGAGCAGTACTTC
CASSVAPQGGYEQYF
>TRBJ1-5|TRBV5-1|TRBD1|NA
TGCGCCAGCTCACCAGGGGGCAACGGCAATCAGCCCCAGCATTTT
CASSPGGNGNQPQHF
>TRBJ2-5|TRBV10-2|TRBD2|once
TGCGCCAGCAGTGAGAGACTAGCGGGGGCCGGAGAGACCCAGTACTTC
CASSERLAGAGETQYF
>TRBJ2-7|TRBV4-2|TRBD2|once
TGTGCCAGCAGCCAAGATAGACTAGCGGGCTCCTACGAGCAGTACTTC
CASSQDRLAGSYEQYF
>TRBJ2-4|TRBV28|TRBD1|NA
TGTGCCAGCAGTGAAACCGGACAGGGACGGGGTCAGTACTTC
CASSETGQGRGQYF
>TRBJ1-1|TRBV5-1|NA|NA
TGCGCCAGCAGACCCCTAGGGGGGGCCACAACTGAAGCTTTCTTT
CASRPLGGATTEAFF
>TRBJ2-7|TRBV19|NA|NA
TGTGCCAGTAGAAGGCGGCAGGGGTTGATTGGCCCCTACGAGCAGTACTTC
CASRRRQGLIGPYEQYF
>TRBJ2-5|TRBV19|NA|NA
TGTGCCAGTAGGGGCCGTGGGAGAGAGACCCAGTACTTC
CASRGRGRETQYF
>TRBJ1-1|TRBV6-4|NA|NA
TGTGCCAGCAGCCGACTCATGAACACTGAAGCTTTCTTT
CASSRLMNTEAFF
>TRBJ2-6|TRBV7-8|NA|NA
TGTGCCAGCAGCTTATACGGACAGCTTAACTCTGGGGCCAACGTCCTGACTTTC
CASSLYGQLNSGANVLTF
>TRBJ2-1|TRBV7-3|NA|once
TGTGCCAGCAGCTTAACGGGACTGGAGAGGAATGAGCAGTTCTTC
CASSLTGLERNEQFF
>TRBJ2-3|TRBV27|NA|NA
TGTGCCAGCAGTTTTCGGACAGCGGGGACAGATACGCAGTATTTT
CASSFRTAGTDTQYF
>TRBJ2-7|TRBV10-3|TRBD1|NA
TGTGCCATCAGTGAACCAGGGGGTTCCTACGAGCAGTACTTC
CAISEPGGSYEQYF
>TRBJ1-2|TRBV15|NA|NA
TGTGCCACCAGCAGAACTAAAGGATTGGACAGATCCTCTAACTATGGCTACACCTTC
CATSRTKGLDRSSNYGYTF
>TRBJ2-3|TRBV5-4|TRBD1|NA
TGTGCCAGCAGCTTGGACCATACAGGGGTGGGAGATACGCAGTATTTT
CASSLDHTGVGDTQYF
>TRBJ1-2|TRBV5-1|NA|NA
TGCGCCAGCAGCTTGGTGGTCGGGGCTAACTATGGCTACACCTTC
CASSLVVGANYGYTF
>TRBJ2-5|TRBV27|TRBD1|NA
TGTGCCAGCAGCCTGGGGCGTAGGGACAGGGGGCGCGAGGAGACCCAGTACTTC
CASSLGRRDRGREETQYF
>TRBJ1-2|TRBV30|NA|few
TGTGCCTGGAGTCCAGATGGGACGGGGAACTATGGCTACACCTTC
CAWSPDGTGNYGYTF
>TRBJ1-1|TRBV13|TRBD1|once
TGTGCCAGCAGCTCCGACAGGGGGCGCGTCGAAGCTTTCTTT
CASSSDRGRVEAFF
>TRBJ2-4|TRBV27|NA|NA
TGTGCCAGCAGTCCCCGCCGCGTCAAAAACATTCAGTACTTC
CASSPRRVKNIQYF
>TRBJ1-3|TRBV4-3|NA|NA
TGCGCCAGCAGCCAAGACGGCAGAACTGGAAACACCATATATTTT
CASSQDGRTGNTIYF
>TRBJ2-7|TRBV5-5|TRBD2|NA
TGTGCCAGCAGCTTGGGACGTCAGAGTATCGGACTAGCGGTTTCCTACGAGCAGTACTTC
CASSLGRQSIGLAVSYEQYF
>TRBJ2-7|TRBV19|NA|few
TGTGCCAGGGCCCCGCGGCCTAGCGTGAGCTCCTACGAGCAGTACTTC
CARAPRPSVSSYEQYF
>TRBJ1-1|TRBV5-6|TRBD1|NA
TGTGCCAGCAGCCGGGACAGGGTGAACACTGAAGCTTTCTTT
CASSRDRVNTEAFF
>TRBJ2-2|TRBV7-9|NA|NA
TGTGCCAGCAGCTTGGGCCAGGGAGACGGGGAGCTGTTTTTT
CASSLGQGDGELFF
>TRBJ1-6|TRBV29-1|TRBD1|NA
TGCAGCGTTCGGACAGGGGAGTTTAATTCACCCCTCCACTTT
CSVRTGEFNSPLHF
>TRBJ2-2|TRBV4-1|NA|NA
TGCGCCAGCAGACGCGGGGTGGGCACCGGGGAGCTGTTTTTT
CASRRGVGTGELFF
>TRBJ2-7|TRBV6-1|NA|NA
TGTGCCAGCAGTGAAGCGTCGGGCTCCCTAGGTACCTACGAGCAGTACTTC
CASSEASGSLGTYEQYF
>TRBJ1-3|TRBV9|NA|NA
TGTGCCAGCAGCGTAGGACCCGGGGGAAGCGACTCTGGAAACACCATATATTTT
CASSVGPGGSDSGNTIYF
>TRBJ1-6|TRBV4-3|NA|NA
TGCGCCAGCAGCCAAGGATCGACGGCACCCCTCCACTTT
CASSQGSTAPLHF
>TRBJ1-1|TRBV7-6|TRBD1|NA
TGTGCCAGCAGCGCACAGGGGACGACTGAAGCTTTCTTT
CASSAQGTTEAFF
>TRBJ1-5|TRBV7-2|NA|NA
TGTGCCAGCAGCTTATGGGGATGGAGCCAGCCCCAGCATTTT
CASSLWGWSQPQHF
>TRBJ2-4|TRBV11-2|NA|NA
TGTGCCAGCAGCTCCATTGGCAGGGGGGGCAAAAACATTCAGTACTTC
CASSSIGRGGKNIQYF
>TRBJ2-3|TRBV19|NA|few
TGTGCCAGTAAGAGTAGCGGCCGCGATACGCAGTATTTT
CASKSSGRDTQYF
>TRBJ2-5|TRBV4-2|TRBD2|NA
TGTGCCAGCAGCCTCTCGACTAGCGGGGGGGAAGAGACCCAGTACTTC
CASSLSTSGGEETQYF
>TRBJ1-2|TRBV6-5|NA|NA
TGTGCCAGCTCCCGCGGGGCCCAACCTAGTCAGGGCTACACCTTC
CASSRGAQPSQGYTF
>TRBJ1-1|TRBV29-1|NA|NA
TGCAGCGTTCAAGGGGGGCCATATGAAGCTTTCTTT
CSVQGGPYEAFF
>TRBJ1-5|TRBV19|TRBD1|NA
TGTGCCAGTAGGAGGGACAGGGGGCGGTTTGGTCCCCAGCATTTT
CASRRDRGRFGPQHF
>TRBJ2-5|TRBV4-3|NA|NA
TGCGCCAGCAGCCAAGAGGTGGTTCGGCGGAGGGTGACCCAGTACTTC
CASSQEVVRRRVTQYF
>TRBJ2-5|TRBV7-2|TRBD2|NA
TGTGCCAGCAGTCCTCGAAGGAGCGGGGGAGGGGAGACCCAGTACTTC
CASSPRRSGGGETQYF
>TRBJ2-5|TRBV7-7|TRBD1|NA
TGTGCCAGCAGCCCGGGACAGGGGGCTGAGACCCAGTACTTC
CASSPGQGAETQYF
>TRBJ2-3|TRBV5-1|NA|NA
TGCGCCAGCAGGAGCTCAACTGGAGCAGATACGCAGTATTTT
CASRSSTGADTQYF
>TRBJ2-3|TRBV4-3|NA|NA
TGCGCCAGCAGCCAAGCAGGGCCAGATACGCAGTATTTT
CASSQAGPDTQYF
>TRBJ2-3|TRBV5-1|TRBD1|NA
TGCGCCAGCAGCCCGGGACAGCCGGCAGATACGCAGTATTTT
CASSPGQPADTQYF